The T cell receptor (beta chain) described here comes from a study of beta chain features in type 1 diabetes. Turning to this clone: The antigen remains unidentified.

The whole isolated RNA underwent reverse transcription, so sequencing captured expressed TCRB transcripts. Sequencing used immunoSEQ multiplex PCR; TCRdb keeps in-frame clones, though not all of them. Of around 650,000 clones in the sample, around an eighth are singletons; the top ten hold roughly 0.11%. Whole-study results and caveats: A moderate, significant TCRB CDR3 shortening appeared in type 1 diabetes across four CD4+ subsets.

CDR1 and CDR2 from the germline V gene are SNHLY and FYNNEI. V gave up 5 bases and J gave up 6 bases; unmatched junction bases: 8. This CDR3 spans 16 amino acids. The clonotype was recovered from a man aged 25 to 40 with type 1 diabetes. Sequencing input: naive CD4+ T cells from blood. This chain links TRBV2 with TRBJ1-5, with 12 bases fitting TRBD1. This CDR3 reads CASSRSGTGGFQPQHF. The CDR3 bases are TGTGCCAGCAGTAGGTCGGGGACAGGGGGCTTTCAGCCCCAGCATTTT.